The clone carrying this T cell receptor beta chain was picked up a small number of times. Its antigen is undetermined. The data originate from a study of regulatory T cells in long-lasting Graves disease. Study summary: Graves' patients who were just diagnosed had used antithyroid drugs for under 3 months.

Points from the study as a whole: Thyroid tissue was not sampled; only peripheral blood was. Shared public clonotypes totalled fewer than 3,000 in persistent patients, compared with over 800 in new patients.

Combining iRepertoire HTBI primers with Arm-PCR of CDR3 regions, the authors built TCR beta libraries. TCRdb fed the multiplex PCR reads into MiXCR, producing one record per CDR3 protein. The table lists more than 450,000 distinct CDR3 sequences, roughly 15% of them singletons. Time point: newly diagnosed GD, antithyroid drugs for less than 3 months. PBMC-derived RNA was used for the TCR library. This CDR3 contains 16 residues. Looked up from germline, CDR1 is LNHDA and CDR2 is SQIVND (reference sequence). The V end lost 5 bases, the J end lost 4 bases, and 17 bases lay between the germline ends. These data also featured in a second study, about T cells in Graves' hyperthyroidism and ophthalmopathy. Per that study: Blood also contained most expanded thyroid clonotypes above 0.001.

The clonotype was recovered from a man aged 35 to 55 with Graves disease. The starting material was peripheral blood mononuclear cells (PBMCs), obtained at new diagnosis, from a patient treated with antithyroid drugs. The J gene is TRBJ1-4, the V gene TRBV19; no clear D. The CDR3 is CASSPSQQRRNEKLFF. As DNA, the CDR3 is TGTGCCAGTAGTCCGTCGCAGCAGCGTCGTAATGAAAAACTGTTTTTT.